Listed here are 28 T cell receptor beta chains from one sample, sequenced in a study of T cell clonality in common variable immunodeficiency. Assay: immunoSEQ multiplex PCR; the TCRdb copy retains only in-frame clones and omits some. Sampling found tens of thousands of clones, none seen once. The sequenced sample consisted of peripheral blood mononuclear cells. These TCRs come from a person between 18 and 75 years old in good health.

This clone was detected ten times or more. The sequence runs out 3 residues before the end of the CDR3; the remainder is reconstructed from the germline J gene. The chain is built from TRBV19 and TRBJ2-7; 7 nucleotides align to TRBD1. From germline, CDR1 is LNHDA and CDR2 SQIVND (reference sequence). J gave up 2 bases and V 8 bases, and 3 bases lay outside the gene matches. CDR3 length: 12 amino acids. The CDR3 bases that were read are TGTGCCAGTCGACAGGGAGCCTACGAG. Translated: CASRQGAYE. In full, the CDR3 is CASRQGAYEQYF.

This clone was picked up many times. The CDR3 goes on 3 residues after the read ends, and that part is filled in from the germline J gene. V gene TRBV29-1 combines with J gene TRBJ2-3; no definite D call. The germline V gene has CDR1 SQVTM and CDR2 ANQGSEA. The CDR3 is made up of 13 amino acids. V was cut by 4 bases and J by 3 bases, with 11 bases left in between. The sequenced part of the CDR3 DNA is TGCAGCGTTGTACTCATAAGTACAGATACG. Protein product: CSVVLISTDT. The whole CDR3 protein is CSVVLISTDTQYF.

This clone has a handful of counts. Read coverage stops 3 residues before the CDR3 terminus; the germline J gene supplies the remainder. V usage is TRBV7-9 and J usage is TRBJ1-3; no definite D call. V lost 8 bases, J lost 8 bases, and 13 bases lay in between. This CDR3 is 12 amino acids long. Germline assignment: CDR1 SEHNR and CDR2 FQNEAQ (reference sequence). Incomplete CDR3 DNA: TGTGCCAGCCCGTCCTCCCGGGACACC. This codes for CASPSSRDT. The whole CDR3 is CASPSSRDTIYF.

This clone was picked up many times. Read coverage stops 3 residues before the CDR3 terminus; the germline J gene supplies the remainder. V usage is TRBV19 and J usage is TRBJ1-5; possibly TRBD1 for D (6 bases). Germline CDR1 LNHDA, CDR2 SQIVND (reference sequence). There are 14 residues in the CDR3. V lost 6 bases to trimming and J lost 4 bases, with 13 bases between them. The sequenced part of the CDR3 DNA is TGTGCCAGTAGACAACAGGGTGTAAATCAGCCC. Encoded protein: CASRQQGVNQP. The whole CDR3 protein is CASRQQGVNQPQHF. The entire variable domain, with the rest obtained from reference TRBV19 and TRBJ1-5, is as follows: DGGITQSPKYLFRKEGQNVTLSCEQNLNHDAMYWYRQDPGQGLRLIYYSQIVNDFQKGDIAEGYSVSREKKESFPLTVTSAQKNPTAFYLCASRQQGVNQPQHFGDGTRLSIL.

Ten or more counts support this clone. Sequencing ends 3 residues short of the CDR3 end; the germline J gene provides the rest. The genes are TRBV2 and TRBJ2-2; D possibly corresponds to TRBD1 (6 bases). Germline CDR1 SNHLY, CDR2 FYNNEI. This CDR3 is 13 amino acids long. Deletions cut 6 bases from V and 7 bases from J, with 12 bases between. CDR3 DNA (partial): TGTGCCAGCAGCCCAACAGGGATCGGGGAG. It codes for CASSPTGIGE. The entire CDR3 sequence reads CASSPTGIGELFF. The whole variable domain, filled in from reference TRBV2 and TRBJ2-2, reads EPEVTQTPSHQVTQMGQEVILRCVPISNHLYFYWYRQILGQKVEFLVSFYNNEISEKSEIFDDQFSVERPDGSNFTLKIRSTKLEDSAMYFCASSPTGIGELFFGEGSRLTVL.

This clone was counted ten times or more. This chain's CDR3 is CSAIGGSNTQYF. CDR3 DNA, as far as it was read: TGCAGTGCTATTGGCGGGAGTAATACG. The chain recombines TRBV20-1 with TRBJ2-3; 7 bases are shared with TRBD2. Read data end 3 residues before the CDR3 end; the end is taken from the germline J gene. V trimming: 4 bases; J trimming: 7 bases; junction bases outside the gene matches: 5. The V gene's germline CDR1 is DFQATT and CDR2 SNEGSKA (reference sequence). The CDR3 sequence is 12 residues long.

In its sample, this clone was seen many times. The CDR3 extends 3 residues past the end of the read, so its final part is completed from the germline J gene. The chain employs TRBV5-6 and TRBJ2-7, with D unclear. Between the trimmed V and J ends, which lost 4 bases and 4 bases, there was a span of 12 bases. CDR1 and CDR2 from the germline V gene are SGHDT and YYEEEE. The CDR3 covers 13 residues. The CDR3 sequence: CASSHRVRYEQYF. The CDR3 DNA, read in part, is TGTGCCAGCAGCCATAGGGTACGTTACGAG.

This clone was counted between two and nine times. A read error may account for a junction end that differs from germline. In the same sample, other DNA sequences code for this CDR3. CDR3 residues: CASSTRTGGNTIYF. The CDR3 bases that were read are TGCGCCAGCAGCACACGGACAGGGGGAAACACT. The chain recombines TRBV5-1 with TRBJ1-3; 10 nucleotides match TRBD1. Read sequence stops 3 residues before the CDR3 end, and the germline J gene provides the missing end. The CDR3 length is 14 residues. Germline loops: CDR1 SGHRS, CDR2 YFSETQ.

This clone was detected many times. The read comes to an end 3 residues before the CDR3 does, leaving the germline J gene to fill in the end. The rearrangement joins TRBV18 to TRBJ2-5; no definite D call. The CDR3 has 14 amino acids. The germline V gene encodes CDR1 KGHSH and CDR2 LQKENI. Trimming removed 4 bases at V and 0 bases at J, with 9 bases between. Here the CDR3 reads CASSHGSYQETQYF. Partial CDR3 DNA: TGTGCCAGCTCACACGGGTCATACCAAGAGACC.

This clone was found many times. Incomplete CDR3 DNA: TGTGCCATCAGTGGAAGGGGTATTTTGACCGGGGAG. Translating it yields CAISGRGILTGE. The full CDR3 protein reads CAISGRGILTGELFF. This rearrangement joins TRBV10-3 to TRBJ2-2; perhaps TRBD1 as D (5 bases). The CDR3 is cut off 3 residues early in the read; its end comes from the germline J gene. Trimming removed 4 bases at V and 5 bases at J, with 14 bases between. The CDR3 length is 15 residues. CDR1 and CDR2 from the germline V gene are ENHRY and SYGVKD.

Many counts were recorded for this clone. The read stops 3 residues short of the end of the CDR3; the missing end is completed from the germline J gene. V gene TRBV5-1 combines with J gene TRBJ1-4, with 9 nucleotides matching TRBD1. Per the germline V gene, CDR1 is SGHRS and CDR2 is YFSETQ. CDR3 length: 14 residues. V was clipped by 0 bases and J by 8 bases; unmatched bases: 2. CDR3 sequence: CASSLDRGQEKLFF. Partial CDR3 DNA: TGCGCCAGCAGCTTGGACAGGGGGCAAGAAAAA.

This clone was picked up many times. The read comes to an end 3 residues before the CDR3 does, leaving the germline J gene to fill in the end. V and J are TRBV7-3 and TRBJ2-3, with 10 nucleotides matching TRBD2. The germline V gene encodes CDR1 SGHTA and CDR2 FQGTGA. The CDR3 totals 21 residues. With 0 bases clipped from V and 6 bases from J, the junction kept 21 bases outside the gene matches. CDR3 residues: CASSLTSLPGLAVDTMDTQYF. The CDR3 bases that were read are TGTGCCAGCAGCTTAACGTCTTTGCCAGGACTAGCGGTCGACACCATGGATACG.

In the case of this clone: Read data end 3 residues before the CDR3 end; the end is taken from the germline J gene. The genes are TRBV6-2 or TRBV6-3 and TRBJ2-2; D gene unclear. This CDR3 spans 17 amino acids. Germline V gene lookup returns CDR1 MNHEY and CDR2 SVGEGT. The sequenced CDR3 bases are TGTGCCAGCAGTTACACCCTACCGAGCGCAACTAATGAAAAG. Its protein is CASSYTLPSATNEK. The CDR3, in full, reads CASSYTLPSATNEKLFF.

The table lists this clone with a few counts. The CDR3: CASSLPSGTNYDYTF. CDR3 DNA, as far as it was read: TGTGCCAGCAGTCTACCTAGCGGGACGAATTACGAC. This chain links TRBV7-3 with TRBJ1-2; D possibly corresponds to TRBD1 (5 bases). The observed sequence ends 3 residues before the CDR3 terminus, with the missing tail filled in from the germline J gene. The CDR3 contains 15 residues. CDR1 and CDR2 from the germline V gene are SGHTA and FQGTGA.

This clone was observed many times. The CDR3 end is not reached by the read, which stops 3 residues before it; the germline J gene fills it in. The chain employs TRBV13 and TRBJ2-7, with D perhaps TRBD2 (6 bases). The CDR3 has 17 amino acids. V dropped 5 bases and J dropped 0 bases, with 20 bases sitting between them. CDR1 and CDR2 (germline): PRHDT, FYEKMQ (reference sequence). The part of the CDR3 DNA that was read is TGTGCCAGCAGCGGGAAGAGGGGACTCCTAAGCTCCTACGAG. Encoded protein: CASSGKRGLLSSYE. The whole CDR3 reads CASSGKRGLLSSYEQYF. Full variable domain (missing parts from reference TRBV13 and TRBJ2-7): AAGVIQSPRHLIKEKRETATLKCYPIPRHDTVYWYQQGPGQDPQFLISFYEKMQSDKGSIPDRFSAQQFSDYHSELNMSSLELGDSALYFCASSGKRGLLSSYEQYFGPGTRLTVT.

This clone was counted at least ten times. The missing CDR3 end, 3 residues past where the read stops, is filled in from the germline J gene. The chain joins TRBV7-9 to TRBJ2-2; D remains ambiguous. There are 15 residues in the CDR3. Germline values: CDR1 SEHNR, CDR2 FQNEAQ (reference sequence). The germline V and J ends were trimmed by 2 bases and 4 bases, with 11 bases remaining between them. The DNA read from the CDR3 is TGTGCCAGCAGCTTATTAGGGTCCGTCACCGGGGAG. Translation gives CASSLLGSVTGE. The entire CDR3 reads CASSLLGSVTGELFF.

This clone was recorded many times. With the read ending 3 residues before the CDR3 end, the germline J gene is used to fill in that end. The chain combines TRBV10-3 with TRBJ1-2, with D perhaps matching TRBD1 (5 bases). V lost 4 bases, J lost 4 bases, and 13 bases lay in between. This CDR3 has 14 amino acids. Germline V gene data show CDR1 as ENHRY and CDR2 as SYGVKD. The CDR3 here is CAISGGGNGYGYTF. The part of the CDR3 DNA that was read is TGTGCCATCAGTGGGGGGGGTAATGGCTATGGC.

This clone is medium-sized in the sample. The sequenced part of the CDR3 DNA is TGCAGTGCTAGAGAAGGGGAAGGGAACTCCTACGAG. This codes for CSAREGEGNSYE. The CDR3 in full is CSAREGEGNSYEQYF. The chain combines TRBV20-1 with TRBJ2-7; D is perhaps TRBD1 (5 bases). The read is 3 residues too short to cover the CDR3 end, so that end is filled in from the germline J gene. Germline CDR1 is DFQATT and CDR2 is SNEGSKA (reference sequence). This CDR3 spans 15 amino acids. The V end lost 0 bases, the J end lost 0 bases, and 12 bases lay between the germline ends.

This clone was found many times. The sequence runs out 3 residues before the end of the CDR3; the remainder is reconstructed from the germline J gene. The rearrangement joins TRBV19 to TRBJ2-1, with TRBD2 as a possible D gene (5 bases). The CDR3 is made up of 16 amino acids. V lost 1 base and J lost 2, with 12 bases in between. Per the germline V gene, CDR1 is LNHDA and CDR2 is SQIVND (reference sequence). CDR3: CASSIGTGTTYNEQFF. The CDR3 DNA, read in part, is TGTGCCAGTAGTATAGGGACTGGTACTACCTACAATGAG.

Turning to this clone: From the germline J gene comes the end of the CDR3, since the read stops 3 residues before it. The V and J genes are TRBV6-1 and TRBJ1-2; a possible D gene is TRBD1 (6 bases). V lost 3 bases and J lost 7, with 15 bases in between. The germline V gene has CDR1 MNHNS and CDR2 SASEGT. The CDR3 has 14 amino acids. The CDR3 here is CASSDLGTSSGYTF. The covered CDR3 bases are TGTGCCAGCAGTGACCTCGGGACAAGTTCTGGC.

This clone was counted only a few times. The CDR3 extends 3 residues past the end of the read, so its final part is completed from the germline J gene. J is TRBJ2-1 and V is TRBV19, with TRBD2 identical over 10 bases. The CDR3 spans 18 residues. In germline, CDR1 is LNHDA, CDR2 SQIVND (reference sequence). V trimming: 4 bases; J trimming: 4 bases; junction bases outside the gene matches: 13. CDR3 residues: CASSSGPTGTSVYNEQFF. CDR3 DNA (partial): TGTGCCAGTAGTAGTGGCCCCACCGGGACTAGCGTTTACAATGAG.

Turning to this clone: The observed sequence ends 3 residues before the CDR3 terminus, with the missing tail filled in from the germline J gene. This rearrangement joins TRBV18 to TRBJ1-2; TRBD1 aligns across 8 bases. The CDR3 is made up of 14 amino acids. Germline lookup yields CDR1 KGHSH and CDR2 LQKENI. The CDR3 loop reads CASSPPSSGGDYTF. The sequenced CDR3 bases are TGTGCCAGCTCACCACCCAGCTCAGGGGGCGAC.

This clone showed up just a few times. The read terminates 3 residues before the CDR3 end, so the remaining end is supplied by the germline J gene. The genes are TRBV19 and TRBJ2-4, with TRBD2 matching over 7 bases. This CDR3 is 15 amino acids long. Looked up from germline, CDR1 is LNHDA and CDR2 is SQIVND (reference sequence). The CDR3 here is CASSISAGTNYGQYF. CDR3 DNA, as far as it was read: TGTGCCAGTAGTATTTCGGCAGGGACTAACTATGGT.

This clone appeared many times. The CDR3 end falls 3 residues outside the read, so it is completed with the germline J gene. The chain recombines TRBV18 with TRBJ1-5; 8 bases fit TRBD1. This CDR3 spans 17 amino acids. Germline CDR1 KGHSH, CDR2 LQKENI. The trim removed 4 bases at V and 0 bases at J, leaving 8 bases unmatched. The CDR3 loop reads CASSQDREGYSNQPQHF. The sequenced part of the CDR3 DNA is TGTGCCAGCTCACAGGACAGGGAAGGATATAGCAATCAGCCC.

With regard to this clone: The observed sequence ends 3 residues before the CDR3 terminus, with the missing tail filled in from the germline J gene. The gene calls are TRBV5-1 and TRBJ1-5; D is unresolved. The germline V gene has CDR1 SGHRS and CDR2 YFSETQ. The V gene lost 4 bases and the J gene lost 3 bases, with 8 bases spanning the gap. This CDR3 has 13 residues. The covered CDR3 bases are TGCGCCAGCAGCAGAGGTCCCAATCAGCCC. Protein: CASSRGPNQP. The entire CDR3 reads CASSRGPNQPQHF.

Of note for this clone: The read ends 3 residues shy of where the CDR3 ends; the end is completed using the germline J gene. The chain joins TRBV20-1 to TRBJ1-5; 10 bases fit TRBD1. Germline V gives CDR1 DFQATT, CDR2 SNEGSKA (reference sequence). The V segment lost 5 bases and the J segment 0 bases; nucleotides outside the gene matches: 7. This CDR3 is built from 16 residues. The DNA read from the CDR3 is TGCAGTGCTCCCCCGACAGGGGGCTATAGCAATCAGCCC. The encoded protein is CSAPPTGGYSNQP. The whole CDR3 reads CSAPPTGGYSNQPQHF.

This clone has ten or more counts. The read is 3 residues too short to cover the CDR3 end, so that end is filled in from the germline J gene. The chain carries TRBV6-1 and TRBJ1-6; D call uncertain. CDR1 is MNHNS, CDR2 SASEGT, per germline. There are 13 residues in the CDR3. V was trimmed by 3 bases and J by 7 bases, leaving 7 bases between them. The CDR3 here is CASSEAANSPLHF. The sequenced part of the CDR3 DNA is TGTGCCAGCAGTGAGGCGGCAAATTCACCC.

About this clone itself: The CDR3 end lies 3 residues beyond the end of the read and is filled in from the germline J gene. The chain links TRBV7-8 to TRBJ2-1, with TRBD2 matching over 10 bases. CDR1 and CDR2 from the germline V gene are SGHVS and FQNEAQ. The CDR3 is 16 amino acids. V lost 2 bases to trimming and J lost 7 bases; unmatched junction nucleotides: 8. CDR3 loop: CASSLLVTSGSNEQFF. The CDR3 bases that were read are TGTGCCAGCAGCTTATTGGTGACTAGCGGGTCAAATGAG.